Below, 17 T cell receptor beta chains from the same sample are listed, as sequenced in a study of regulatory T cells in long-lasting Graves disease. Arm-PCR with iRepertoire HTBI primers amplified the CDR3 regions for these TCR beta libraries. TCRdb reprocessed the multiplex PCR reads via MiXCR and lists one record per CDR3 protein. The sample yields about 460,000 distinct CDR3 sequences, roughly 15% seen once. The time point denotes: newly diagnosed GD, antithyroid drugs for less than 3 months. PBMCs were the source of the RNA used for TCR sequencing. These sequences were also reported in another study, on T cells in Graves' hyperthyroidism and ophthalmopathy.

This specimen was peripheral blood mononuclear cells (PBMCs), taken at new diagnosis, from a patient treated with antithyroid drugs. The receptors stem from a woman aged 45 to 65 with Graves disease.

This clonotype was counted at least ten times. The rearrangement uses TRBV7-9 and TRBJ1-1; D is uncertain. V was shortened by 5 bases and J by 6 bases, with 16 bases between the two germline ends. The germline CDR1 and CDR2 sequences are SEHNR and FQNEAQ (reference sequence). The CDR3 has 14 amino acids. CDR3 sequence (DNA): TGTGCCAGCAGCCCGCTCTGGAAGGGCGCTGAAGCTTTCTTT. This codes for CASSPLWKGAEAFF.

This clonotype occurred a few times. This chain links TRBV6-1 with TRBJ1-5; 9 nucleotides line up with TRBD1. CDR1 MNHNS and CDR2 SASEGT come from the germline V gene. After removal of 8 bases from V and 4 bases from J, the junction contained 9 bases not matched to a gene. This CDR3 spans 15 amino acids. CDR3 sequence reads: CASRVAGQGNQPQHF. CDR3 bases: TGTGCCAGCCGGGTAGCTGGACAGGGGAATCAGCCCCAGCATTTT.

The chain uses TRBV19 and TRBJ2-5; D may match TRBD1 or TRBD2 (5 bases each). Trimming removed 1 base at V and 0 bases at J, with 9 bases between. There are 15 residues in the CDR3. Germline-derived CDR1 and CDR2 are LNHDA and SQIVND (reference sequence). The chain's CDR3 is CASSIGGGYQETQYF. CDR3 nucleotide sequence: TGTGCCAGTAGTATAGGGGGCGGGTACCAAGAGACCCAGTACTTC.

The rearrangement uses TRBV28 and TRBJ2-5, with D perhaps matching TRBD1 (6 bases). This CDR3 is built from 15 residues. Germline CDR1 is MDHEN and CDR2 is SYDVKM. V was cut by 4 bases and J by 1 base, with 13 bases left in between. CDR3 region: CASSSGTPTQETQYF. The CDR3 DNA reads TGTGCCAGCAGTTCTGGGACACCCACCCAAGAGACCCAGTACTTC. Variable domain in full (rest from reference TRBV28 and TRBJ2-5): DVKVTQSSRYLVKRTGEKVFLECVQDMDHENMFWYRQDPGLGLRLIYFSYDVKMKEKGDIPEGYSVSREKKERFSLILESASTNQTSMYLCASSSGTPTQETQYFGPGTRLLVL.

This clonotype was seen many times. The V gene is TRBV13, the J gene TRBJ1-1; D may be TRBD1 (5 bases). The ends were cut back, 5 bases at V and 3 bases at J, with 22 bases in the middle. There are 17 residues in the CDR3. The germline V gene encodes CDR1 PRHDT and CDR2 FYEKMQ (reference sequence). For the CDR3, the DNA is TGTGCCAGCAGCAAGCCCGCGGGAGGGCGAGGGGACACTGAAGCTTTCTTT. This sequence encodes CASSKPAGGRGDTEAFF.

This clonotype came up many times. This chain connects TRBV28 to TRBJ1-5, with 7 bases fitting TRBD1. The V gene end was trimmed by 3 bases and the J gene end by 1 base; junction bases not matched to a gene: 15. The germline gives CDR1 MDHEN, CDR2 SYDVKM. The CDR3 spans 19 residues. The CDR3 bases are TGTGCCAGCAGTTTCTCTACGACAGGGCTGGTAGGGAGCAATCAGCCCCAGCATTTT. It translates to CASSFSTTGLVGSNQPQHF.

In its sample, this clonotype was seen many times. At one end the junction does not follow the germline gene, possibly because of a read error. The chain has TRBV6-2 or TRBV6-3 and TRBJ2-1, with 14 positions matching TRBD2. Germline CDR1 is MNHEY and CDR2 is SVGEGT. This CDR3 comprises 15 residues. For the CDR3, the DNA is TGTGCCAGCAGTTACTCGAATGGACTAGCGGGAGGCGAGATCTTC. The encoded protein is CASSYSNGLAGGEIF.

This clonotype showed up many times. The CDR3 sequence is CASTPRVDGYTF. CDR3 DNA: TGTGCCAGCACCCCTAGGGTTGATGGCTACACCTTC. The chain is built from TRBV28 and TRBJ1-2; D is undetermined. CDR3 size: 12 residues. CDR1 is MDHEN and CDR2 is SYDVKM in the germline V gene. Trimming took off 7 bases at V and 6 bases at J, with 12 bases between the two ends.

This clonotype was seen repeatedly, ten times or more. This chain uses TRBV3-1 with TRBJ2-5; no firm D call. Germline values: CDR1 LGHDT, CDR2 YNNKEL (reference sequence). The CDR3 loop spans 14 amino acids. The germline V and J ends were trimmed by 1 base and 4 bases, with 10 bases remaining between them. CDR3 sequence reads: CASSQVSTGETQYF. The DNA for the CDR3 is TGTGCCAGCAGCCAAGTTAGCACGGGAGAGACCCAGTACTTC.

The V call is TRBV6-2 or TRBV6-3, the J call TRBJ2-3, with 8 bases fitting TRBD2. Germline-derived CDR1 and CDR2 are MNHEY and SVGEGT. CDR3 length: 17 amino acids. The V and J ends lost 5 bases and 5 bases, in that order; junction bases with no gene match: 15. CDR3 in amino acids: CASSTSLSGTRGDTQYF. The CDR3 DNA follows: TGTGCCAGCAGTACCTCCCTTAGCGGGACCCGAGGAGATACGCAGTATTTT.

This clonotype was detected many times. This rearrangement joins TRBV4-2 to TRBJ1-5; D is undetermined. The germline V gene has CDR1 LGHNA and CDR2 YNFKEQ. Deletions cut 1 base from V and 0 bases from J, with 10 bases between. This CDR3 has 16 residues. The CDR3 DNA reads TGTGCCAGCAGCCAAGTTATAGGTTATAGCAATCAGCCCCAGCATTTT. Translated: CASSQVIGYSNQPQHF.

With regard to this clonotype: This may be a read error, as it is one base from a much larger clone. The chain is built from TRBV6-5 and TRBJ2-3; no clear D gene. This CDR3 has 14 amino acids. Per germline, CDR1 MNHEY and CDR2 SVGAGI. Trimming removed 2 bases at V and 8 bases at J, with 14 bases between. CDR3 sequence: CASSYDPLAGTQYF. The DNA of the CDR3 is TGTGCCAGCAGTTACGATCCGCTGGCAGGTACGCAGTATTTT.

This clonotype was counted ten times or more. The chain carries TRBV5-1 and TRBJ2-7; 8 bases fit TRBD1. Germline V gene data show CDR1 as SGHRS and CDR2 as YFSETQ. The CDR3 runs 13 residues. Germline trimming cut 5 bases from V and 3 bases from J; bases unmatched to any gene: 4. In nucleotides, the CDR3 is TGCGCCAGCAGAAAGACAGGGGTCTACGAGCAGTACTTC. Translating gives CASRKTGVYEQYF.

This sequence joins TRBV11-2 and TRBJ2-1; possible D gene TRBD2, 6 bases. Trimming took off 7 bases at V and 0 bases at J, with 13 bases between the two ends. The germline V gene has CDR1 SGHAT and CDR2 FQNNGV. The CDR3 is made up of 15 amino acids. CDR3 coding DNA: TGTGCCAGCACGCGGGGCAGGGACTCCTACAATGAGCAGTTCTTC. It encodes CASTRGRDSYNEQFF.

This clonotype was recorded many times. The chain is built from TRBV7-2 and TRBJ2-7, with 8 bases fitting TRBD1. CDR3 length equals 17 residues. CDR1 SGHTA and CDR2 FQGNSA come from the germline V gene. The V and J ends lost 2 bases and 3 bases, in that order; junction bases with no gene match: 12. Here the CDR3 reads CASSLLASTGVGYEQYF. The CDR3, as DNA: TGTGCCAGCAGCTTACTAGCCTCGACAGGGGTAGGCTACGAGCAGTACTTC.

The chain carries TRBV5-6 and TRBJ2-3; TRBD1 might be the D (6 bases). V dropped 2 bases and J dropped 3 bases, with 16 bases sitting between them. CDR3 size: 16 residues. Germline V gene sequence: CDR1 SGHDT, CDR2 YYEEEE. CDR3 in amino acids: CASSFYRDTRTDTQYF. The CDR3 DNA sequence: TGTGCCAGCAGCTTCTACCGGGACACAAGGACAGATACGCAGTATTTT.

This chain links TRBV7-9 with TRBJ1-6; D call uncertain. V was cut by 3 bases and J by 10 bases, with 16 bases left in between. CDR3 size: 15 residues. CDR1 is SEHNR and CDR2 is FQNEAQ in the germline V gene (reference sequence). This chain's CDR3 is CASSLAGDGGSPLHF. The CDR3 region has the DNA TGTGCCAGCAGCTTGGCGGGTGACGGAGGGTCACCCCTCCACTTT.